Described below is a single T cell receptor (beta chain) sequence and its context. Its antigen is currently unknown. Given a much more abundant clone one base away, this may be a read error. The missing conserved phenylalanine or tryptophan at the end of this CDR3 makes a read error likely. Preparing the TCRbeta library involved the use of unique molecular identifiers. TCRdb independently ran MiXCR on the PCR reads; one entry per CDR3 protein. Here the sample spans around 700,000 distinct CDR3 sequences, less than 15% being singletons. Germline CDR1 ENHRY, CDR2 SYGVKD. Trimming pared 7 bases from V and 0 bases from J, leaving 9 bases between. The CDR3 length is 14 residues. The data stem from a study of T-cell reconstitution after alpha-beta-depleted transplantation in children. General study results and limits: Several hundred graft clones that had expanded were reportedly the source of alpha-beta T cells about two months after transplant. From surviving recipient T cells and thymic progenitors came the high day-60 TCRbeta diversity observed in some patients.

This clonotype originated in a girl between 2 and 10 years old with congenital amegakaryocytic thrombocytopenia, due to receive a stem cell transplant. The V gene is TRBV10-3, the J gene TRBJ2-2; D uncertain. Sequenced here: PBMCs, sampled before TCRalphabeta/CD19-depleted stem cell transplant. The CDR3 DNA reads TGTGCCATCAAGGAGCTGCCGAACACCGGGGAGCTGTTTTAT. Its translation: CAIKELPNTGELFY.